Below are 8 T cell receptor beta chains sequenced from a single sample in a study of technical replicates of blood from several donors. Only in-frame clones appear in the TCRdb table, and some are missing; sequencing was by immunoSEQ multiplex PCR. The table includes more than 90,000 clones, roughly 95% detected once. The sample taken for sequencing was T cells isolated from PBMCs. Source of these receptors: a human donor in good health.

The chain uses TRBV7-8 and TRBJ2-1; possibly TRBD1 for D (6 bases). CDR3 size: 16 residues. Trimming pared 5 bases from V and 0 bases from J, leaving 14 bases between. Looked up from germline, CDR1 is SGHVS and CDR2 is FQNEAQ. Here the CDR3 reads CASSPGQRNSYNEQFF. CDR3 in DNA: TGTGCCAGCAGCCCTGGACAGCGAAACTCCTACAATGAGCAGTTCTTC. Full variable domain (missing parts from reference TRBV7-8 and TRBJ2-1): GAGVSQSPRYKVAKRGQDVALRCDPISGHVSLFWYQQALGQGPEFLTYFQNEAQLDKSGLPSDRFFAERPEGSVSTLKIQRTQQEDSAVYLCASSPGQRNSYNEQFFGPGTRLTVL.

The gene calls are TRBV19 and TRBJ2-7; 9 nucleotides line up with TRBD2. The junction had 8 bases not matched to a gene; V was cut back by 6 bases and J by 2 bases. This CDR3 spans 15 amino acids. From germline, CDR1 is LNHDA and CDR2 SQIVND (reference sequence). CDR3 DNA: TGTGCCAGTAGGCGACTAGCGGCCCCTCCCTACGAGCAGTACTTC. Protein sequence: CASRRLAAPPYEQYF.

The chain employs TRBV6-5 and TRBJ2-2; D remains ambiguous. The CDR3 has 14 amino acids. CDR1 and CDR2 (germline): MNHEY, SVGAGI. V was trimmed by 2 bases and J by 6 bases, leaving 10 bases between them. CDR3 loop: CASSYQPEAGELFF. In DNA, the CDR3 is TGTGCCAGCAGTTACCAGCCCGAGGCCGGGGAGCTGTTTTTT.

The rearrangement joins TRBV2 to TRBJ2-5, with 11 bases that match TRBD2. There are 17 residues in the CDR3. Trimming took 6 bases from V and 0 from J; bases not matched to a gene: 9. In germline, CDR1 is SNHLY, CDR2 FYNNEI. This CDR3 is CASRAGLAGVYQETQYF. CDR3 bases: TGTGCCAGCAGGGCCGGACTAGCGGGTGTGTACCAAGAGACCCAGTACTTC. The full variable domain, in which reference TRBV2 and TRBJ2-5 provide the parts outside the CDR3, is EPEVTQTPSHQVTQMGQEVILRCVPISNHLYFYWYRQILGQKVEFLVSFYNNEISEKSEIFDDQFSVERPDGSNFTLKIRSTKLEDSAMYFCASRAGLAGVYQETQYFGPGTRLLVL.

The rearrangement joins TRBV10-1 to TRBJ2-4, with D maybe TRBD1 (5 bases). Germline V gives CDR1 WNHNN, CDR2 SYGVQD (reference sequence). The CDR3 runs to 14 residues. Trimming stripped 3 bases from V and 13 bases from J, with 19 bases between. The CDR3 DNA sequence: TGCGCCAGCAGTGACAGTTTCGTAGGGGAAGGCCAGTACTTC. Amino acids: CASSDSFVGEGQYF.

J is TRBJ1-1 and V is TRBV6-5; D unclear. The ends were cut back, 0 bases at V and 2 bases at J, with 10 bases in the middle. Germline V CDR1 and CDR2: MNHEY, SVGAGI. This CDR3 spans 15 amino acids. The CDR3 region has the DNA TGTGCCAGCAGTTACTCGAGGGAGGGTAACACTGAAGCTTTCTTT. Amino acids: CASSYSREGNTEAFF.

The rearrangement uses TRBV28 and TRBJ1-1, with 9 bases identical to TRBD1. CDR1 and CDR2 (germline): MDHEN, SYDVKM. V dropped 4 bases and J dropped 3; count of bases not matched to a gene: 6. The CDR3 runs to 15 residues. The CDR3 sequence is CASSSTGGWDTEAFF. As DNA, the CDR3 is TGTGCCAGCAGTTCAACAGGGGGCTGGGACACTGAAGCTTTCTTT. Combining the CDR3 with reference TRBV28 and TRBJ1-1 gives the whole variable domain DVKVTQSSRYLVKRTGEKVFLECVQDMDHENMFWYRQDPGLGLRLIYFSYDVKMKEKGDIPEGYSVSREKKERFSLILESASTNQTSMYLCASSSTGGWDTEAFFGQGTRLTVV.

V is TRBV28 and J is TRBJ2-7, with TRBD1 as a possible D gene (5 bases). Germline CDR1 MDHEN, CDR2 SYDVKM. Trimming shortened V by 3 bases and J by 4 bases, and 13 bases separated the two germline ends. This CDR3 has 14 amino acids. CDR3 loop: CASSFTTVGYEQYF. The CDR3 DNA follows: TGTGCCAGCAGTTTTACGACAGTCGGTTACGAGCAGTACTTC.